This T cell receptor beta chain derives from a study of control samples from healthy donors and cancer patients. Per germline, CDR1 SEHNR and CDR2 FQNEAQ (reference sequence). V lost 2 bases to trimming and J lost 4 bases, with 5 bases between them. The CDR3 consists of 12 residues. Clones were sequenced by immunoSEQ multiplex PCR, and TCRdb holds only the in-frame ones, with some missing. This sample has over 150,000 clones, with 94% found just once. The specimen was blood. This chain connects TRBV7-9 to TRBJ2-5; D gene unclear. The receptor was derived from a woman aged 18-35 years in good health. CDR3 DNA sequence: TGTGCCAGCAGCTTATGGGGAGAGACCCAGTACTTC. This sequence encodes CASSLWGETQYF.